The sequence of this T cell receptor beta chain was determined in a study of cytomegalovirus exposure and HLA in healthy donors. This table comes from immunoSEQ multiplex PCR, and its TCRdb copy is limited to in-frame clones, with some not included. The sample holds around 75,000 clones; over 80% are singletons and the top ten take under 3.5%. This CDR3 spans 15 amino acids. The trim removed 5 bases at V and 4 bases at J, leaving 10 bases unmatched. The germline V gene has CDR1 SGHTA and CDR2 FQGNSA. The material sequenced was PBMCs. This chain uses TRBV7-2 with TRBJ2-5; 7 nucleotides align to TRBD2. This TCR was recovered from a young man in good health and CMV-seronegative. The CDR3 nucleotides are TGTGCCAGCAGCAGCGGGACGCGAATGGGAGAGACCCAGTACTTC. It yields the protein CASSSGTRMGETQYF.